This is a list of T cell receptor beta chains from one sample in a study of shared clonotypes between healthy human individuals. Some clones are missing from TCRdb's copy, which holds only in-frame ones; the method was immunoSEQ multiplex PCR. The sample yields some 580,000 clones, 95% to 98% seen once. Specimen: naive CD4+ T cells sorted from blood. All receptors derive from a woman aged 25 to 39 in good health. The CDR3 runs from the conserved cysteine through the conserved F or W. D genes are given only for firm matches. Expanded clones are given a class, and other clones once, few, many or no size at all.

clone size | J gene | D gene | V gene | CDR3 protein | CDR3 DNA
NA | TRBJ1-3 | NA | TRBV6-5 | CASGDGSSGNTIYF | TGTGCCAGCGGGGACGGCTCCTCTGGAAACACCATATATTTT
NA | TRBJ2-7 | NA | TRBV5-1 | CASSLVRGTSSYEQYF | TGCGCCAGCAGCTTGGTGCGGGGTACGTCCTCCTACGAGCAGTACTTC
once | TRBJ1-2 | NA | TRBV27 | CASSRPGQNYGYTF | TGTGCCAGCAGCAGACCCGGACAGAACTATGGCTACACCTTC
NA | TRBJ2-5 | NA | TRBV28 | CASSPGPQQETQYF | TGTGCCAGCAGCCCCGGACCTCAGCAAGAGACCCAGTACTTC
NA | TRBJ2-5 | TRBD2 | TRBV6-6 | CASSPGLAGVGETQYF | TGTGCCAGCAGCCCCGGACTAGCGGGAGTCGGGGAGACCCAGTACTTC
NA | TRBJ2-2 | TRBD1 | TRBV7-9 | CASSSGQGQTGELFF | TGTGCCAGCAGCTCAGGACAGGGTCAAACCGGGGAGCTGTTTTTT
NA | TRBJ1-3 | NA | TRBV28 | CASSLSLYSGNTIYF | TGTGCCAGCAGTTTATCTTTATACTCTGGAAACACCATATATTTT
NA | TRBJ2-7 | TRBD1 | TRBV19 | CASSSPGTATYEQYF | TGTGCCAGTAGTAGCCCCGGGACAGCTACCTACGAGCAGTACTTC
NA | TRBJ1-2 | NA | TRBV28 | CASSLELGAGFGGYTF | TGTGCCAGCAGTTTAGAGCTCGGGGCCGGCTTTGGTGGCTACACCTTC
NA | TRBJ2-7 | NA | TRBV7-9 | CASSPLRSTELPYEQYF | TGTGCCAGCAGCCCTCTTCGGTCAACAGAGCTCCCCTACGAGCAGTACTTC
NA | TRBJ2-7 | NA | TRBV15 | CATSRARHAPEQYF | TGTGCCACCAGCAGAGCCCGCCACGCACCCGAGCAGTACTTC
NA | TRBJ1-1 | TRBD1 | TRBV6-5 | CASSQNRGQAFF | TGTGCCAGCAGTCAAAACAGGGGGCAAGCTTTCTTT
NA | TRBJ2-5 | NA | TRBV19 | CASTKADRYQETQYF | TGTGCCAGTACAAAAGCGGACCGGTACCAAGAGACCCAGTACTTC
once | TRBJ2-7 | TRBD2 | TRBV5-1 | CASSLGAGVSREQYF | TGCGCCAGCAGCTTGGGTGCGGGAGTCTCCCGCGAGCAGTACTTC
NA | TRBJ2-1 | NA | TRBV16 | CASSQSPRQKANEQFF | TGTGCCAGCAGCCAATCCCCCCGACAGAAAGCGAATGAGCAGTTCTTC
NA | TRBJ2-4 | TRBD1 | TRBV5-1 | CASSAAGTGWDKNIQYF | TGCGCCAGCAGCGCAGCCGGGACAGGGTGGGACAAAAACATTCAGTACTTC
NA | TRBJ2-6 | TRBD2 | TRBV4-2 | CASSTSVSGSAGANVLTF | TGTGCCAGCAGCACCAGCGTTAGCGGGAGTGCTGGGGCCAACGTCCTGACTTTC
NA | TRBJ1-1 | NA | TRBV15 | CATSRPGLDTEAFF | TGTGCCACCAGCAGACCGGGGTTGGACACTGAAGCTTTCTTT
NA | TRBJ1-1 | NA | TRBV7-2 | CASSLGPATHTEAFF | TGTGCCAGCAGCTTAGGACCTGCGACCCACACTGAAGCTTTCTTT
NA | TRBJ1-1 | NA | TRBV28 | CASSLLPVTEAFF | TGTGCCAGCAGTTTACTACCGGTCACTGAAGCTTTCTTT
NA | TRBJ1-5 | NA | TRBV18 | CASSPQGSSNQPQHF | TGTGCCAGCTCACCGCAGGGGAGTAGCAATCAGCCCCAGCATTTT
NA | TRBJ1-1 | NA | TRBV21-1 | CASSQKGCTEAFF | TGTGCCAGCTCCCAGAAGGGGTGCACTGAAGCTTTCTTT
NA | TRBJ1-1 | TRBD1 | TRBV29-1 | CSVEQVPGGTEAFF | TGCAGCGTTGAACAGGTCCCAGGGGGGACTGAAGCTTTCTTT
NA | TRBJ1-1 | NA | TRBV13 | CASSAQSFMNTEAFF | TGTGCCAGCAGCGCCCAGTCCTTCATGAACACTGAAGCTTTCTTT
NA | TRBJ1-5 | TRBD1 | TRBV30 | CAWGRTGNQPQHF | TGTGCCTGGGGCAGGACAGGAAATCAGCCCCAGCATTTT
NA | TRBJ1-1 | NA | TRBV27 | CASSLSRGTEAFF | TGTGCCAGCAGTTTATCAAGGGGAACTGAAGCTTTCTTT